This TCR beta chain was sequenced during a study of Ad26.COV2.S vaccination and SARS-CoV-2 variants. Study observations and caveats: Responses of spike-specific T cells (both CD8+ and CD4+) reportedly showed substantial breadth after vaccination. Measurement of non-spike TCR breadth gave similar results in vaccine and placebo recipients. Vaccine recipients showed a spike-specific TCR breadth that was higher than in placebo recipients.

Profiling relied on immunoSEQ multiplex PCR, and the TCRdb table lists in-frame clones only, not all of them. The table shows a few hundred thousand clones, with approximately 87% occurring only once. Treatment: some 19 received Ad26.COV2.S at low or high dose, single or two shots; about 5 received placebo; per-sample allocation not given. The samples date from day 63 after the first vaccine or placebo injection. What was given as vaccine was an Ad26 vector encoding Wuhan-strain SARS-CoV-2 spike. This clone was picked up a small number of times. What it binds is unknown. The sample was peripheral blood, taken in a trial of Ad26.COV2.S vaccine versus placebo. The TCR originated in a person aged 18-65 years who received the Ad26.COV2.S COVID-19 vaccine or a placebo.

CDR3 in amino acids: CASSYSGQGGGYTF. The CDR3, as DNA: TGTGCCAGCAGTTACTCCGGACAGGGAGGCGGCTACACCTTC. The chain uses TRBV6-2 or TRBV6-3 and TRBJ1-2, with 8 bases identical to TRBD1. The V gene's germline CDR1 is MNHEY and CDR2 SVGEGT. The CDR3 is 14 residues long. Trimming cost V 0 bases and J 8 bases; bases outside gene matches: 5.